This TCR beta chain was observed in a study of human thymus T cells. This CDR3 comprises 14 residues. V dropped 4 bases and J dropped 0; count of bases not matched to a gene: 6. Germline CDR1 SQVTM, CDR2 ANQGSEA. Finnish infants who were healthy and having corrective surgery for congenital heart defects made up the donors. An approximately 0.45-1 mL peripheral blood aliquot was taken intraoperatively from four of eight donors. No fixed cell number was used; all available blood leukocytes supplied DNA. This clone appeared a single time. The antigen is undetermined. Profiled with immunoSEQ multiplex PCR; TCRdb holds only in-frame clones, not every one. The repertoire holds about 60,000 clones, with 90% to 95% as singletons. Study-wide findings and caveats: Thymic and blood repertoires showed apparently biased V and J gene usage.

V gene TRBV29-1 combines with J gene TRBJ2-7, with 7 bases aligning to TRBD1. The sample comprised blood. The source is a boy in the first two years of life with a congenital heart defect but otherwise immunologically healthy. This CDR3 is CSVVDRAHSYEQYF. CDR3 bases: TGCAGCGTTGTAGACAGGGCCCACTCCTACGAGCAGTACTTC.